A single sample is the source of the 27 T cell receptor beta chains below, sequenced in a study of cytomegalovirus exposure and HLA in healthy donors. Amplification used 60 Vbeta primers and 13 Jbeta primers. The protocol was immunoSEQ multiplex PCR, while the TCRdb copy is restricted to in-frame clones and leaves out a portion. Of around 200,000 clones listed, over 70% are singletons. Sequenced input: PBMCs. The receptors were sampled from a woman in her 30s in good health and CMV-seropositive.

This clone was counted between two and nine times. This chain joins TRBV28 and TRBJ2-5; 7 bases are a match to TRBD2. This CDR3 has 14 residues. Germline CDR1 reads MDHEN; CDR2 reads SYDVKM. The ends lost 4 bases at V and 5 bases at J; junction bases unmatched: 7. CDR3 loop: CASSSAGVGETQYF. The CDR3, as DNA: TGTGCCAGCAGTTCGGCGGGAGTCGGGGAGACCCAGTACTTC.

V usage is TRBV27 and J usage is TRBJ2-7, with TRBD2 matching 11 bases. This CDR3 contains 13 residues. Germline assignment: CDR1 MNHEY and CDR2 SMNVEV (reference sequence). The V segment lost 6 bases and the J segment 4 bases; nucleotides outside the gene matches: 2. CDR3 in DNA: TGTGCCAGCAGGCTAGCGGGGGGATACGAGCAGTACTTC. It translates to CASRLAGGYEQYF.

The chain joins TRBV7-9 to TRBJ1-2; D is unclear. V shed 5 bases and J shed 7 bases, with 11 bases lying between them. The CDR3 covers 12 residues. Per the germline V gene, CDR1 is SEHNR and CDR2 is FQNEAQ (reference sequence). CDR3 sequence: CASSRDLIGYTF. The CDR3 nucleotides are TGTGCCAGCAGCAGAGATTTAATTGGCTACACCTTC.

This clone showed up just a few times. The J gene is TRBJ2-5, the V gene TRBV5-1; 8 bases match TRBD1. The ends lost 6 bases at V and 4 bases at J; junction bases unmatched: 5. Germline V gives CDR1 SGHRS, CDR2 YFSETQ. The CDR3 has 13 amino acids. In DNA, the CDR3 is TGCGCCAGCATCCCGGACAGGGCAGAGACCCAGTACTTC. Its protein product is CASIPDRAETQYF.

The chain employs TRBV27 and TRBJ1-2; D is uncertain. V was shortened by 3 bases and J by 0 bases, with 8 bases between the two germline ends. The length of the CDR3 is 14 residues. Germline lookup yields CDR1 MNHEY and CDR2 SMNVEV (reference sequence). The CDR3 region has the DNA TGTGCCAGCAGTTTGTATCCAGCTAACTATGGCTACACCTTC. Translated: CASSLYPANYGYTF.

This chain uses TRBV5-1 with TRBJ2-2, with 7 nucleotides matching TRBD2. Germline V lookup: CDR1 SGHRS, CDR2 YFSETQ. The CDR3 sequence is 16 residues long. V dropped 0 bases and J dropped 1; count of bases not matched to a gene: 3. CDR3 nucleotide sequence: TGCGCCAGCAGCTTGGCAAGCGGGATGAACACCGGGGAGCTGTTTTTT. It translates to CASSLASGMNTGELFF.

The chain carries TRBV5-1 and TRBJ2-2, with 14 bases lining up with TRBD2. The CDR3 spans 18 residues. V gave up 0 bases and J gave up 1 base; unmatched junction bases: 2. Per the germline V gene, CDR1 is SGHRS and CDR2 is YFSETQ. The chain's CDR3 is CASSLAGTSGGNTGELFF. In DNA, the CDR3 is TGCGCCAGCAGCTTGGCCGGGACTAGCGGGGGGAACACCGGGGAGCTGTTTTTT.

The genes are TRBV19 and TRBJ2-5, with D perhaps matching TRBD2 (6 bases). Germline V CDR1 and CDR2: LNHDA, SQIVND (reference sequence). Trimming cost V 6 bases and J 5 bases, with 10 bases left between them. This CDR3 spans 12 amino acids. The CDR3 is CASSGSRETQYF. Here the CDR3 DNA reads TGTGCCAGTAGCGGGAGCCGGGAGACCCAGTACTTC.

Notes on this clone: At one end the junction does not follow the germline gene, possibly because of a read error. The chain couples TRBV7-9 to TRBJ2-2, with 7 bases identical to TRBD1. This CDR3 has 12 residues. Germline values: CDR1 SEHNR, CDR2 FQNEAQ (reference sequence). The CDR3 loop is CSSRTGDGELFF. The CDR3 nucleotides read TGTTCCAGCCGAACAGGGGACGGGGAGCTGTTTTTT.

The genes are TRBV4-1 and TRBJ2-1; perhaps TRBD1 as D (5 bases). Trimming left V 0 bases short and J 4 bases short, with 13 bases between. The CDR3 sequence is 16 residues long. Germline lookup yields CDR1 MGHRA and CDR2 YSYEKL. CDR3 residues: CASSQEGPGVYNEQFF. The CDR3 coding sequence is TGCGCCAGCAGCCAAGAGGGGCCTGGAGTATACAATGAGCAGTTCTTC.

J is TRBJ1-5 and V is TRBV2, with 8 bases identical to TRBD1. CDR1 is SNHLY, CDR2 FYNNEI, per germline. Trimming at V came to 5 bases and at J to 2 bases, leaving 8 bases not matched to a gene. This CDR3 has 16 residues. The CDR3 protein is CASSLGQGRGNQPQHF. The DNA for the CDR3 is TGTGCCAGCAGTCTTGGACAGGGACGGGGCAATCAGCCCCAGCATTTT.

V usage is TRBV15 and J usage is TRBJ1-1; D is uncertain. Between the trimmed V and J ends, which lost 5 bases and 0 bases, there was a span of 13 bases. Per germline, CDR1 LNHNV and CDR2 YYDKDF (reference sequence). The CDR3 sequence is 15 residues long. The CDR3 bases are TGTGCCACCAGCGACCGTGGAGGGTTGAACACTGAAGCTTTCTTT. It yields the protein CATSDRGGLNTEAFF.

CDR3 nucleotides: TGTGCCAGCAGTGAGTTCCTATTCGCACAGTTCTTC. Translation: CASSEFLFAQFF. This sequence joins TRBV2 and TRBJ2-1, with D unclear. CDR3 length: 12 residues. Trimming took off 3 bases at V and 13 bases at J, with 13 bases between the two ends. Germline values: CDR1 SNHLY, CDR2 FYNNEI.

V usage is TRBV27 and J usage is TRBJ1-3; perhaps TRBD1 as D (5 bases). The CDR3 runs to 14 residues. CDR1 and CDR2 (germline): MNHEY, SMNVEV (reference sequence). Trimming shortened V by 7 bases and J by 2 bases, and 12 bases separated the two germline ends. CDR3 sequence (DNA): TGTGCCAGCAAGTCCCAGGGTACTGGAAACACCATATATTTT. It yields the protein CASKSQGTGNTIYF.

The chain employs TRBV11-2 and TRBJ1-5, with 9 bases aligning to TRBD1. Per germline, CDR1 SGHAT and CDR2 FQNNGV. This CDR3 is built from 17 residues. The ends lost 3 bases at V and 0 bases at J; junction bases unmatched: 6. The CDR3 sequence is CASSFARTGDSNQPQHF. CDR3 DNA sequence: TGTGCCAGCAGCTTCGCACGGACAGGGGATAGCAATCAGCCCCAGCATTTT.

The chain has TRBV6-5 and TRBJ2-7; D is perhaps TRBD2 (5 bases). V lost 6 bases and J 4 bases, leaving 13 bases between the germline ends. CDR3 length: 13 residues. In germline, CDR1 is MNHEY, CDR2 SVGAGI. The CDR3 DNA reads TGTGCCAGCAGCCCCGAGAGGGTGTACGAGCAGTACTTC. It specifies CASSPERVYEQYF.

This sequence joins TRBV10-3 and TRBJ2-7; 10 bases agree with TRBD1. CDR1 is ENHRY, CDR2 SYGVKD, per germline. J gave up 2 bases and V 3 bases, and 7 bases lay outside the gene matches. The CDR3 loop spans 16 amino acids. CDR3 coding DNA: TGTGCCATCAGTGATCCCGGGACAGGGGACACCTACGAGCAGTACTTC. It is translated as CAISDPGTGDTYEQYF.

The chain recombines TRBV15 with TRBJ2-3, with D possibly matching TRBD1 (5 bases). The CDR3 has 14 amino acids. V lost 0 bases, J lost 5 bases, and 9 bases lay in between. Germline V gene lookup returns CDR1 LNHNV and CDR2 YYDKDF (reference sequence). The CDR3 spells CATSRDLGEDTQYF. The CDR3 DNA sequence: TGTGCCACCAGCAGAGACTTAGGGGAAGATACGCAGTATTTT.

The gene calls are TRBV7-8 and TRBJ2-3, with 14 nucleotides matching TRBD2. J was trimmed by 6 bases and V by 5 bases; bases with no gene match: 7. Germline V gives CDR1 SGHVS, CDR2 FQNEAQ. The CDR3 has 16 amino acids. CDR3 amino acids: CASSLGTSGSRDTQYF. The CDR3 DNA follows: TGTGCCAGCAGCCTTGGGACTAGCGGGAGCAGGGATACGCAGTATTTT.

This chain joins TRBV4-1 and TRBJ2-7, with 8 bases aligning to TRBD2. The CDR3 spans 16 residues. Germline V gene lookup returns CDR1 MGHRA and CDR2 YSYEKL. The V segment lost 1 base and the J segment 3 bases; nucleotides outside the gene matches: 8. The chain's CDR3 is CASSQAASGGVYEQYF. CDR3 in DNA: TGCGCCAGCAGCCAAGCGGCCAGCGGGGGAGTCTACGAGCAGTACTTC.

This clone was found once. The CDR3 bases are TGTGCCACCCTCCTCAGGGGGGCTGGAAACACCATATATTTT. Translated: CATLLRGAGNTIYF. The chain combines TRBV15 with TRBJ1-3; 7 bases are a match to TRBD1. There are 14 residues in the CDR3. Germline V lookup: CDR1 LNHNV, CDR2 YYDKDF (reference sequence). Germline trimming cut 8 bases from V and 2 bases from J; bases unmatched to any gene: 6.

The chain joins TRBV6-6 to TRBJ2-7, with 9 nucleotides matching TRBD2. Trimming removed 5 bases from V and 2 bases from J; junction bases left unmatched: 4. CDR3 length equals 14 residues. Per the germline V gene, CDR1 is MNHNY and CDR2 is SVGAGI (reference sequence). The CDR3 loop reads CASSPIAGAYEQYF. The CDR3 region has the DNA TGTGCCAGCAGTCCGATAGCGGGAGCCTACGAGCAGTACTTC.

The V call is TRBV19, the J call TRBJ2-7; D is ambiguous. From germline, CDR1 is LNHDA and CDR2 SQIVND (reference sequence). This CDR3 spans 13 amino acids. Trimming stripped 2 bases from V and 1 base from J, with 6 bases between. The CDR3 DNA reads as TGTGCCAGTAGTATAATCCCGTCCTACGAGCAGTACTTC. Its translation is CASSIIPSYEQYF.

CDR3 DNA: TGTGCCAGCAGCTTAAGACTAGCGGGACCCCAAGAGACCCAGTACTTC. Translating gives CASSLRLAGPQETQYF. The chain joins TRBV7-9 to TRBJ2-5; 11 bases are shared with TRBD2. With 2 bases clipped from V and 1 base from J, the junction kept 3 bases outside the gene matches. The germline gives CDR1 SEHNR, CDR2 FQNEAQ (reference sequence). This CDR3 spans 16 amino acids.

The V and J genes are TRBV10-1 and TRBJ2-5, with TRBD1 matching over 9 bases. This CDR3 spans 16 amino acids. V lost 5 bases to trimming and J lost 7 bases; unmatched junction nucleotides: 14. Germline-derived CDR1 and CDR2 are WNHNN and SYGVQD (reference sequence). This chain's CDR3 is CASSRPRTGVFGTQYF. The CDR3 DNA reads TGCGCCAGCAGTCGCCCTAGGACAGGGGTGTTCGGGACCCAGTACTTC.

The chain links TRBV5-1 to TRBJ2-7; D gene ambiguous. Germline CDR1 and CDR2: SGHRS and YFSETQ. This CDR3 has 14 amino acids. Trimming removed 0 bases from V and 5 bases from J, with 12 bases in between. CDR3 sequence: CASSLGADFDEQYF. The CDR3 DNA reads as TGCGCCAGCAGCTTGGGGGCTGATTTCGACGAGCAGTACTTC.

The J gene is TRBJ1-3, the V gene TRBV6-5; D is undetermined. The germline CDR1 and CDR2 sequences are MNHEY and SVGAGI. The CDR3 is 14 amino acids. With 4 bases removed from V and 0 bases from J, the gap between germline ends came to 7 bases. CDR3 in amino acids: CASSSTASGNTIYF. The CDR3 coding sequence is TGTGCCAGCAGTTCCACAGCCTCTGGAAACACCATATATTTT.